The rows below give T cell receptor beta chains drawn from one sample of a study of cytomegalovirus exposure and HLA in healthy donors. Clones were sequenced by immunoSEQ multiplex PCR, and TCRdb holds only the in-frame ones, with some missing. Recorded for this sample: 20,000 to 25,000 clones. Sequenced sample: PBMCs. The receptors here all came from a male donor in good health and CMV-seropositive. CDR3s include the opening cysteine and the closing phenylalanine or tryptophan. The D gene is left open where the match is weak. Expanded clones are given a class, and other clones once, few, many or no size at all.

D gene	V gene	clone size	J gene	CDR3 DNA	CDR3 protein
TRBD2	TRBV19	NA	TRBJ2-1	TGTGCCAGTAGACCCAGCGGGAGTAGCAATGAGCAGTTCTTC	CASRPSGSSNEQFF
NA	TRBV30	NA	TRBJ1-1	TGTGCCTGGAGTGTATACACAATGAACACTGAAGCTTTCTTT	CAWSVYTMNTEAFF
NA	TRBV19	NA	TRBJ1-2	TGTGCCAGTAGTCCGGGGGGCAGAAACTATGGCTACACCTTC	CASSPGGRNYGYTF
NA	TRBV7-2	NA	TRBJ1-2	TGTGCCAGCAGCCCAGCCCGGACGGGAGGCTACACCTTC	CASSPARTGGYTF
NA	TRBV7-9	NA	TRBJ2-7	TGTGCCAGCAGCCCAGGATTGGAAGGAGGGCTGGGGGAGCAGTACTTC	CASSPGLEGGLGEQYF
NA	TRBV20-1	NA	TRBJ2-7	TGCAGTGCTAGAGAGGGGAGGGGGGAGTACTTC	CSAREGRGEYF
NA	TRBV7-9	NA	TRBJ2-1	TGTGCCAGCAGCTTAGTTTTAGGCAGGGTACAGCAGTTCTTC	CASSLVLGRVQQFF
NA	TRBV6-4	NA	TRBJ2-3	TGTGCCAGCAGTGACTCGATAGCGAGCGCAGATAAGCAGTATTTT	CASSDSIASADKQYF
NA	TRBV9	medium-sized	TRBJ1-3	TGTGCCAGCAGCGTTCATCCGGACAGCTCTGGAAACACCATATATTTT	CASSVHPDSSGNTIYF
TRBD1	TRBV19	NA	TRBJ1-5	TGTGCCAGTAGTATAGTTTACAGGGGGGGGAATCAGCCCCAGCATTTT	CASSIVYRGGNQPQHF
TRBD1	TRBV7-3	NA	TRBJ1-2	TGTGCCAGCAGCACCTTGACAGGGGGCGTATTTGGCTACACCTTC	CASSTLTGGVFGYTF
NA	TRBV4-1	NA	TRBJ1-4	TGCGCCAGCAGCCAATTTTCGGACAGTTATGAAAAACTGTTTTTT	CASSQFSDSYEKLFF
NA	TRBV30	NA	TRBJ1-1	TGTGCCTGGACAAGCGGTGATACTGAAGCTTTCTTT	CAWTSGDTEAFF
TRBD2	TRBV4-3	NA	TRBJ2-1	TGCGCCAGCAGCCAAGATCTACTAGCGGAATACAATGAGCAGTTCTTC	CASSQDLLAEYNEQFF
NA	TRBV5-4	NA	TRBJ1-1	TGTGCCAGCAGCTTGGGTCGCGCAGCTTTCTTT	CASSLGRAAFF
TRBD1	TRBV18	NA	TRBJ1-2	TGTGCCAGCTCACTACTAAACAGGGGGCAAGGCTACACCTTC	CASSLLNRGQGYTF
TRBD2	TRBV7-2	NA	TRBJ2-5	TGTGCCAGCAGCTTAAACGGGGGGGAGACCCAGTACTTC	CASSLNGGETQYF
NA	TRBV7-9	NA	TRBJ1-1	TGTGCCAGCAGCTTGAGTAAGCTTTCTGAAGCTTTCTTT	CASSLSKLSEAFF
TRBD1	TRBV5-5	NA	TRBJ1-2	TGTGCCAGCACCACGGGACAGGAGAACTATGGCTACACCTTC	CASTTGQENYGYTF
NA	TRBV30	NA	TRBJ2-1	TGTGCCTGGAGGAGGAAGGACACCTTCAGCTACACCTACAATGAGCAGTTCTTC	CAWRRKDTFSYTYNEQFF
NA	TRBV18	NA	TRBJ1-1	TGTGCCAGCTCACGCGGGGATGGGGGCACTGAAGCTTTCTTT	CASSRGDGGTEAFF
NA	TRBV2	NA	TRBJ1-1	TGTGCCAGCAGCACCGGAGGTGGGGACACTGAAGCTTTCTTT	CASSTGGGDTEAFF
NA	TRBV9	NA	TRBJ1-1	TGTGCCAGCAGCCCCCGGGTAGGGGCCACTGAAGCTTTCTTT	CASSPRVGATEAFF